Listed below are T cell receptor beta chains from one sample, sequenced in a study of T cell repertoires in cytomegalovirus infection. A single record per CDR3 protein comes from TCRdb applying MiXCR to the reads. The sample has some 600,000 distinct CDR3 sequences; about 24% are singletons. The specimen sequenced was CD8+ T cells from PBMCs. These receptors all stem from a human donor in good health (CMV status not recorded). Some clones in this sample may be carry-over from other donors' samples. The CDR3 runs from the conserved cysteine through the conserved F or W. D genes are given only for firm matches. Clone size, where shown, is once, few, many, or a class for clones that have expanded.

D,J,size,V,DNA,CDR3
-,TRBJ2-3,-,TRBV7-9,TGTGCCAGCAGCCTCGTGCTTGGGCGGGGCCACCCAGATACGCAGTATTTT,CASSLVLGRGHPDTQYF
-,TRBJ1-3,-,TRBV6-6,TGTGCCAGCAGTTACTCGGCCGGGAGGGGCTCTGGAAACACCATATATTTT,CASSYSAGRGSGNTIYF
TRBD2,TRBJ2-7,few,TRBV4-1,TGCGCCAGCGGGGGGGTCCATTCCTACGAGCAGTACTTC,CASGGVHSYEQYF
TRBD2,TRBJ2-3,-,TRBV4-1,TGCGCCAGCAGCCATCCCGGCGGGGGAAGCACAGATACGCAGTATTTT,CASSHPGGGSTDTQYF
-,TRBJ1-2,-,TRBV4-3,TGCACCAGCAGCCGAGGAGAGACGTTGAACTATGGCTACACCTTC,CTSSRGETLNYGYTF
-,TRBJ2-7,few,TRBV27,TGTGCCAGCAGTTCTTATCCTTCCGGGACCAAGGGGCAGTACTTC,CASSSYPSGTKGQYF
-,TRBJ1-1,-,TRBV19,TGTGCCAGTAGTATAAATGGCCTGCCTGAAGCTTTCTTT,CASSINGLPEAFF
-,TRBJ2-3,-,TRBV20-1,TGCAGTGCTACTTGGACTGGATTCACAGATACGCAGTATTTT,CSATWTGFTDTQYF
-,TRBJ2-5,many,TRBV11-2,TGTGCCAGCAGCCGCTCCGGGGCGGGGGCACAAGAGACCCAGTACTTC,CASSRSGAGAQETQYF
-,TRBJ1-1,-,TRBV7-6,TGTGCCAGCAGCTCTCCCGGAGGGGACCCCCACACTGAAGCTTTCTTT,CASSSPGGDPHTEAFF
-,TRBJ2-7,few,TRBV7-9,TGTGCCAGCAGCTTAGAGGCCGCCAGCTCCTACGAGCAGTACTTC,CASSLEAASSYEQYF
TRBD1,TRBJ2-1,few,TRBV9,TGTGCCAGCAGCGTAGTCCCGACAGGGGATGAGCAGTTCTTC,CASSVVPTGDEQFF
TRBD1,TRBJ2-5,once,TRBV6-6,TGTGCCAGCAGTTACTCCGCCCCCGGGTCCGGGACAGGGTTAGAGACCCAGTACTTC,CASSYSAPGSGTGLETQYF
TRBD2,TRBJ2-7,-,TRBV19,TGTGCCAGTAGCCATAGTGCGGGAGCCTACGAGCAGTACTTC,CASSHSAGAYEQYF
TRBD2,TRBJ2-1,few,TRBV24-1,TGTGCCACCAGTGAACGACTAGCGGGGGGCGAGCAGTTCTTC,CATSERLAGGEQFF
TRBD2,TRBJ2-1,-,TRBV15,TGTGCCACCAGCAGAGAAAGGCTAGCGGGGGAGGACGAGCAGTTCTTC,CATSRERLAGEDEQFF
-,TRBJ1-5,few,TRBV27,TGTGCCAGCAGTTTCGGACAGAGCAATCAGCCCCAGCATTTT,CASSFGQSNQPQHF
-,TRBJ2-3,many,TRBV27,TGTGCCAGCAGTTTACGGGGGGCCCGCGATACGCAGTATTTT,CASSLRGARDTQYF
-,TRBJ2-1,once,TRBV29-1,TGCAGCGACACCCAAAGCTCCTACAATGAGCAGTTCTTC,CSDTQSSYNEQFF
TRBD2,TRBJ2-5,-,TRBV14,TGTGCCAGCAGCCCGGGGACTAGCGGGACGGAGACCCAGTACTTC,CASSPGTSGTETQYF
TRBD1,TRBJ2-2,few,TRBV10-3,TGTGCCATCAGTTCCACAGGGGGTTACACCGGGGAGCTGTTTTTT,CAISSTGGYTGELFF
-,TRBJ2-7,few,TRBV2,TGTGCCAGCAGTGACCCAGGGAATGGCGAGCAGTACTTC,CASSDPGNGEQYF
-,TRBJ1-5,many,TRBV28,TGTGCCAGCAGTTCTATAACACCAGGACTGCGGCGCGAGGGCAATCAGCCCCAGCATTTT,CASSSITPGLRREGNQPQHF
-,TRBJ1-2,few,TRBV19,TGTGCCAGTACACTGGACAGCGGGCGAGTCTATGGCTACACCTTC,CASTLDSGRVYGYTF
-,TRBJ2-1,many,TRBV7-3,TGTGCCAGCAGCTTAGCCGGGACGGACGGAAATGAGCAGTTCTTC,CASSLAGTDGNEQFF